This TCR beta chain was obtained from a study of control samples from healthy donors and cancer patients. Repertoires were generated with immunoSEQ multiplex PCR, while TCRdb's copy carries only in-frame clones and drops some. The sample includes 100,000 to 150,000 clones, over 75% of them seen just once. The clonotype was recovered from a young man in good health. Sequencing input: blood.

CDR3 protein: CASSEPRLAGGGELFF. As DNA, the CDR3 is TGTGCCAGCAGCGAACCCCGACTAGCGGGAGGCGGGGAGCTGTTTTTT. This chain connects TRBV3-1 (or the pseudogene TRBV3-2) to TRBJ2-2, with 13 bases lining up with TRBD2. The V segment lost 5 bases and the J segment 7 bases; nucleotides outside the gene matches: 7. The CDR3 totals 16 residues. Looked up from germline, CDR1 is LGHDT and CDR2 is YNNKEL (reference sequence).